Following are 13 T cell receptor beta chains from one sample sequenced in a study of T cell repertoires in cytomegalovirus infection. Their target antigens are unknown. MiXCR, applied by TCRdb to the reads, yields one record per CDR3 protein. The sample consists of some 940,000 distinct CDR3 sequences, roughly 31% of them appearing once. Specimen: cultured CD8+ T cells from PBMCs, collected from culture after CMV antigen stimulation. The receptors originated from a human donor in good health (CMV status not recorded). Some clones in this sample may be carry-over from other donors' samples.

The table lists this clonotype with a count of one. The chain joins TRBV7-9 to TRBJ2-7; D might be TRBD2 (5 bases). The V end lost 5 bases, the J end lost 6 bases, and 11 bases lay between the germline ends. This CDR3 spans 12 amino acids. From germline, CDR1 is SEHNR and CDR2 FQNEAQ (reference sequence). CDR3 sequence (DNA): TGTGCCAGCAGCGCGGACTTGTTCGAGCAGTACTTC. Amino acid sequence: CASSADLFEQYF.

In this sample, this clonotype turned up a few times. The DNA of the CDR3 is TGTGCCAGCAGTTACTCGAGAGCAGGGGGAACTGAAGCTTTCTTT. It encodes CASSYSRAGGTEAFF. The V gene is TRBV6-5, the J gene TRBJ1-1; TRBD1 aligns across 7 bases. The CDR3 totals 15 residues. V lost 0 bases to trimming and J lost 5 bases; unmatched junction nucleotides: 6. CDR1 is MNHEY, CDR2 SVGAGI, per germline.

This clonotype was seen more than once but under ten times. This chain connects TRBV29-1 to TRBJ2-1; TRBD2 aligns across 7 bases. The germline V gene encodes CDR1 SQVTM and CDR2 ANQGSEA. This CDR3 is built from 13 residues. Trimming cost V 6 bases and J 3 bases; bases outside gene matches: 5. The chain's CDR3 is CSVVGGVYNEQFF. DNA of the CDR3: TGCAGCGTCGTGGGGGGGGTCTACAATGAGCAGTTCTTC.

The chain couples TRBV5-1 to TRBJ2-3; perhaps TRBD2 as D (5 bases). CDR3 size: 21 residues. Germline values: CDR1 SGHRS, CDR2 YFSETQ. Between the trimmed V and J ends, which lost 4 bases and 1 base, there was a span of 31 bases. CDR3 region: CASSPYPAAEVTPRGTDTQYF. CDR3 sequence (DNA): TGCGCCAGCAGCCCGTACCCCGCGGCGGAAGTAACGCCGCGGGGCACAGATACGCAGTATTTT.

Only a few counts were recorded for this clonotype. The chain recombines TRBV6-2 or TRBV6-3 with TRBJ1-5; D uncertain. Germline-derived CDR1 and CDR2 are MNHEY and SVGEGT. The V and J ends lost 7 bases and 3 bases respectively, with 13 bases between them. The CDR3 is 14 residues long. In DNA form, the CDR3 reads TGTGCCAGCACTCCGGACGGATACAATCAGCCCCAGCATTTT. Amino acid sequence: CASTPDGYNQPQHF.

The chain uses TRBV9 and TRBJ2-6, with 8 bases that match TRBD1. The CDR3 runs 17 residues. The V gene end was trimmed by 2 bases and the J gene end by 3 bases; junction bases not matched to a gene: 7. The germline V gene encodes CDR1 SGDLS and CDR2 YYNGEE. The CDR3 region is CASSVGQGALGANVLTF. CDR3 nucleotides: TGTGCCAGCAGCGTTGGCCAGGGGGCGCTTGGGGCCAACGTCCTGACTTTC.

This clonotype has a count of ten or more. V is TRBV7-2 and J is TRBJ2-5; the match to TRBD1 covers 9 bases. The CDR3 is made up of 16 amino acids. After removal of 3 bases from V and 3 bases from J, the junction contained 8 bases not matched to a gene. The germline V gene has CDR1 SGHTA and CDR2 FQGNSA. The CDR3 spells CASSFWGTGTEETQYF. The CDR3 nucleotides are TGTGCCAGCAGCTTTTGGGGGACAGGGACGGAAGAGACCCAGTACTTC.

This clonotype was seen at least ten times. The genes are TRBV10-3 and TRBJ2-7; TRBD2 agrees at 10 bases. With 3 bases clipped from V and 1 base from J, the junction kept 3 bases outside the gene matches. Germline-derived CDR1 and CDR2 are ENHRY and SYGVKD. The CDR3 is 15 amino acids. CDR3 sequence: CAISEVAGGSYEQYV. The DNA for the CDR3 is TGTGCCATCAGTGAAGTAGCGGGGGGATCCTACGAGCAGTACGTC.

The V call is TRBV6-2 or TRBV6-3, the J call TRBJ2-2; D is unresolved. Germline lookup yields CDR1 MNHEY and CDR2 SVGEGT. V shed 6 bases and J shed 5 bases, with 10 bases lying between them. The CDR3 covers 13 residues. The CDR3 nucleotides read TGTGCCAGCAGGCCCCTTCTGACCGGGGAGCTGTTTTTT. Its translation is CASRPLLTGELFF.

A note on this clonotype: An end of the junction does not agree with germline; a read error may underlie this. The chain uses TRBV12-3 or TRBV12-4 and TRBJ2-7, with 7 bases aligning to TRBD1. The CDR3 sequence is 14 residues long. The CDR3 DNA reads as TGTGTCAGCACCTGGGTAGGGGGCGGCGACGAGCAGTACTTC. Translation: CVSTWVGGGDEQYF.

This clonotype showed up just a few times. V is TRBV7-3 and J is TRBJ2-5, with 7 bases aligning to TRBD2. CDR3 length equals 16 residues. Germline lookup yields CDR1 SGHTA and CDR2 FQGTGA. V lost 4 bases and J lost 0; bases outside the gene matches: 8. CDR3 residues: CASSSGWRGNQETQYF. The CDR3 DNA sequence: TGTGCCAGCAGCTCCGGATGGCGGGGGAACCAAGAGACCCAGTACTTC.

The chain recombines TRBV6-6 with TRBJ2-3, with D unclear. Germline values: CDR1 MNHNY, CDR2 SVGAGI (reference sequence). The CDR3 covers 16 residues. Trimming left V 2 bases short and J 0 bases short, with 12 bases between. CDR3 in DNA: TGTGCCAGCAGTTACCCAAATCCTGACAGCACAGATACGCAGTATTTT. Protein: CASSYPNPDSTDTQYF.

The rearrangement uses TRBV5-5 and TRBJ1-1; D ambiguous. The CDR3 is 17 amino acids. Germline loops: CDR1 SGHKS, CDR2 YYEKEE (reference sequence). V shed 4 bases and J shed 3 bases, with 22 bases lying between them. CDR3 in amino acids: CASSPSFRDTGYTEAFF. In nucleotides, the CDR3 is TGTGCCAGCAGCCCGTCGTTTCGTGACACCGGGTACACTGAAGCTTTCTTT.